This entry is about one T cell receptor (beta chain). The sample comes from a study of T-cell reconstitution after alpha-beta-depleted transplantation in children. The CDR3 consists of 13 residues. Trimming removed 5 bases at V and 2 bases at J, with 12 bases between. Germline-derived CDR1 and CDR2 are GTSNPN and SVGIG (reference sequence). Unique molecular identifiers were used to barcode this TCRbeta library. Each CDR3 protein is one row after TCRdb ran MiXCR on the PCR reads. The sample yields approximately 350,000 distinct CDR3 sequences, 10% seen once. This TCR was sampled from a human donor who donated a stem cell graft to a child with acute lymphoblastic leukemia. The chain joins TRBV30 to TRBJ1-2; D unclear. The sample was PBMCs from the stem cell graft donor, taken from the stem cell graft. The CDR3 protein is CAWALQNNYGYTF. CDR3 DNA: TGTGCCTGGGCCCTACAGAACAACTATGGCTACACCTTC.